A single sample is the source of the 19 T cell receptor beta chains below, sequenced in a study of blood T cell repertoires in COVID-19. The repertoire was sequenced with immunoSEQ multiplex PCR; TCRdb's copy has only in-frame clones and lacks some. The sample records approximately 280,000 clones, just under 90% being singletons. Sequencing input: PBMCs or T cells enriched from blood (not recorded which). These receptors came from a woman between 55 and 75 years old who had recovered from COVID-19.

The chain joins TRBV27 to TRBJ1-6; no reliable D call. This CDR3 is built from 15 residues. V was pared by 6 bases and J by 0 bases, with 9 bases between. Germline loops: CDR1 MNHEY, CDR2 SMNVEV (reference sequence). CDR3 in amino acids: CASRIGSSYNSPLHF. The CDR3 DNA is TGTGCCAGCAGAATTGGGAGCTCCTATAATTCACCCCTCCACTTT.

This chain joins TRBV18 and TRBJ1-1, with D hard to call. Germline V gene lookup returns CDR1 KGHSH and CDR2 LQKENI. The CDR3 loop spans 14 amino acids. The V and J ends lost 2 bases and 6 bases respectively, with 13 bases between them. CDR3 in amino acids: CASSPVEGSSEAFF. In DNA form, the CDR3 reads TGTGCCAGCTCACCAGTGGAGGGAAGCTCTGAAGCTTTCTTT.

The rearrangement joins TRBV5-1 to TRBJ2-7; D is perhaps TRBD1 (6 bases). V was shortened by 4 bases and J by 5 bases, with 22 bases between the two germline ends. Germline V gives CDR1 SGHRS, CDR2 YFSETQ. This CDR3 region has 16 residues. The CDR3 nucleotides are TGCGCCAGCAGCCTGGGCTCTTGGACAGCCTTTGACGAGCAGTACTTC. Translation: CASSLGSWTAFDEQYF.

This clone was seen once. The chain links TRBV7-8 to TRBJ1-1, with 9 bases fitting TRBD1. The V and J ends lost 5 bases and 4 bases, in that order; junction bases with no gene match: 11. The germline CDR1 and CDR2 sequences are SGHVS and FQNEAQ. The CDR3 is 16 amino acids. The DNA of the CDR3 is TGTGCCAGCAGCATTAGTTGGTTGGGACAGGGCACTGAAGCTTTCTTT. This codes for CASSISWLGQGTEAFF.

The chain uses TRBV4-1 and TRBJ1-2, with 9 bases fitting TRBD1. CDR1 is MGHRA and CDR2 is YSYEKL in the germline V gene. The CDR3 consists of 16 residues. V shed 4 bases, J shed 4 bases, and the junction held 10 bases outside the gene matches. CDR3 loop: CASSPRGTGGFYGYTF. Written as DNA, the CDR3 is TGCGCCAGCAGCCCAAGAGGAACAGGGGGCTTCTATGGCTACACCTTC.

In DNA form, the CDR3 reads TGTGCCAGCTGGGACAGAAATCAGCCCCAGCATTTT. Amino acids: CASWDRNQPQHF. This rearrangement joins TRBV28 to TRBJ1-5, with 7 bases that match TRBD1. The CDR3 length is 12 residues. Germline CDR1 MDHEN, CDR2 SYDVKM. V lost 8 bases to trimming and J lost 4 bases; unmatched junction nucleotides: 2.

The chain uses TRBV11-2 and TRBJ1-1; D call uncertain. Trimming stripped 1 base from V and 0 bases from J, with 6 bases between. CDR3 length: 14 residues. Germline V gene sequence: CDR1 SGHAT, CDR2 FQNNGV. The CDR3 region has the DNA TGTGCCAGCAGCTTAGCACTTATGAACACTGAAGCTTTCTTT. Protein: CASSLALMNTEAFF. The entire variable domain, with the rest obtained from reference TRBV11-2 and TRBJ1-1, is as follows: EAGVAQSPRYKIIEKRQSVAFWCNPISGHATLYWYQQILGQGPKLLIQFQNNGVVDDSQLPKDRFSAERLKGVDSTLKIQPAKLEDSAVYLCASSLALMNTEAFFGQGTRLTVV.

V gene TRBV4-1 combines with J gene TRBJ2-2; TRBD1 agrees at 7 bases. This CDR3 spans 14 amino acids. Germline V gene data show CDR1 as MGHRA and CDR2 as YSYEKL. V shed 2 bases and J 6 bases; nucleotides not matched to a gene: 3. The CDR3 DNA reads TGCGCCAGCAGCCAAAAACAGGGGCCCGGGGAGCTGTTTTTT. Its translation: CASSQKQGPGELFF.

This chain links TRBV5-1 with TRBJ2-7, with D perhaps matching TRBD1 (6 bases). The CDR3 has 16 amino acids. V was cut by 0 bases and J by 0 bases, with 13 bases left in between. Germline CDR1 reads SGHRS; CDR2 reads YFSETQ. In DNA, the CDR3 is TGCGCCAGCAGCTTGGCAACAGGGATCGGCTCCTACGAGCAGTACTTC. Amino acids: CASSLATGIGSYEQYF.

The rearrangement links TRBV5-6 to TRBJ2-5, with D uncertain. The V and J ends lost 1 base and 5 bases respectively, with 12 bases between them. The germline gives CDR1 SGHDT, CDR2 YYEEEE. CDR3 length equals 14 residues. CDR3 amino acids: CASSLRPSRETQYF. CDR3 sequence (DNA): TGTGCCAGCAGCTTGAGGCCGTCGCGGGAGACCCAGTACTTC.

This chain links TRBV19 with TRBJ1-2, with 11 bases lining up with TRBD1. Germline CDR1 LNHDA, CDR2 SQIVND (reference sequence). The V gene end was trimmed by 6 bases and the J gene end by 4 bases; junction bases not matched to a gene: 7. The CDR3 has 15 amino acids. This CDR3 reads CASRGTGGAPYGYTF. The DNA for the CDR3 is TGTGCCAGTAGGGGGACAGGGGGTGCCCCCTATGGCTACACCTTC.

The chain has TRBV3-1 (or the pseudogene TRBV3-2) and TRBJ2-7; 7 nucleotides line up with TRBD2. CDR1 LGHDT and CDR2 YNNKEL come from the germline V gene (reference sequence). V was pared by 6 bases and J by 0 bases, with 8 bases of the junction left unmatched. The CDR3 has 15 amino acids. This CDR3 reads CASSFSGGSSYEQYF. DNA of the CDR3: TGTGCCAGCAGTTTCAGTGGCGGGAGCTCCTACGAGCAGTACTTC.

This clone occurred once. The V gene is TRBV7-3, the J gene TRBJ1-6, with TRBD1 as a possible D gene (5 bases). Between the trimmed V and J ends, which lost 2 bases and 12 bases, there was a span of 11 bases. Germline V lookup: CDR1 SGHTA, CDR2 FQGTGA. The CDR3 sequence is 13 residues long. The CDR3 sequence is CASSLDFQGPLHF. As DNA, the CDR3 is TGTGCCAGCAGCTTAGATTTTCAGGGACCCCTCCACTTT.

The CDR3 DNA follows: TGTGCCAGCAGATTAACTAGCGGGGTTCAAGATACGCAGTATTTT. Translated, it gives CASRLTSGVQDTQYF. V usage is TRBV11-2 and J usage is TRBJ2-3, with 10 bases that match TRBD2. V was clipped by 6 bases and J by 5 bases; unmatched bases: 8. Germline CDR1 and CDR2: SGHAT and FQNNGV. The CDR3 is 15 amino acids.

The count of this clone is one. V is TRBV9 and J is TRBJ2-1, with D perhaps TRBD2 (6 bases). The CDR3 is 14 residues long. V was cut by 6 bases and J by 8 bases, with 18 bases left in between. Germline V gives CDR1 SGDLS, CDR2 YYNGEE. CDR3 protein: CASTHGGRPHEQFF. The DNA of the CDR3 is TGTGCCAGCACCCATGGAGGGAGACCGCATGAGCAGTTCTTC.

The gene calls are TRBV5-1 and TRBJ1-5; TRBD1 matches 12 bases. V trimming: 4 bases; J trimming: 1 base; junction bases outside the gene matches: 3. Germline V gives CDR1 SGHRS, CDR2 YFSETQ. The CDR3 sequence is 16 residues long. In nucleotides, the CDR3 is TGCGCCAGCAGCCCGGGACAGGGGGCAAGCAATCAGCCCCAGCATTTT. Its protein product is CASSPGQGASNQPQHF.

The V and J genes are TRBV12-3 or TRBV12-4 and TRBJ2-3; unclear D gene. V lost 10 bases and J 5 bases, leaving 10 bases between the germline ends. The CDR3 has 11 residues. CDR3 sequence: CATKSGDTQYF. In nucleotides, the CDR3 is TGTGCCACCAAGTCAGGAGATACGCAGTATTTT.

The rearrangement uses TRBV11-2 and TRBJ2-7, with D perhaps matching TRBD1 (6 bases). CDR1 is SGHAT and CDR2 is FQNNGV in the germline V gene. Trimming removed 5 bases at V and 3 bases at J, with 14 bases between. The CDR3 length is 14 residues. The CDR3 region is CASSPLTGLYEQYF. CDR3 sequence (DNA): TGTGCCAGCAGCCCCCTCACAGGGCTCTACGAGCAGTACTTC.

This chain uses TRBV29-1 with TRBJ2-7, with 7 bases aligning to TRBD1. V gave up 3 bases and J gave up 6 bases; unmatched junction bases: 5. The germline CDR1 and CDR2 sequences are SQVTM and ANQGSEA. There are 12 residues in the CDR3. CDR3 in DNA: TGCAGCGTTGACGGCTCAGGGGGCGAGCAGTACTTC. Translated: CSVDGSGGEQYF.